This TCR beta chain was obtained from a study of blood T cell repertoires in COVID-19. For the study at large: Specimens from acute and convalescent COVID-19 originated in the United States, Italy and Spain. The cDNA or gDNA used as material had been derived from T cells, B-cell-depleted T cells, or PBMCs.

Germline CDR1 reads LNHDA; CDR2 reads SQIVND (reference sequence). V dropped 5 bases and J dropped 3 bases, with 16 bases sitting between them. The CDR3 extends over 15 amino acids. TCRdb's table, derived via immunoSEQ multiplex PCR, lists solely in-frame clones and lacks some. The sample records under 200,000 clones, approximately 87% being singletons. The sequencing input was peripheral blood. This TCR was sampled from a man between 40 and 49 years old with active or convalescent COVID-19. This chain uses TRBV19 with TRBJ1-1; TRBD1 is a possible D gene (5 bases). The CDR3 here is CASSQGEVWYTEAFF. For the CDR3, the DNA is TGTGCCAGTAGTCAAGGGGAGGTTTGGTACACTGAAGCTTTCTTT.